Detailed here is one T cell receptor (beta chain). What it recognizes is unknown. Unique molecular identifiers were affixed to single, distinct cDNA molecules. Using its own MiXCR run on the 5' RACE reads, TCRdb lists one record per CDR3 protein. The sample contains tens of thousands of distinct CDR3 sequences, 9% to 15% of which appear only once. The sample belongs to a study of early T cells in non-severe SARS-CoV-2 infection. The overall study: The study sequenced bulk RNA from unsorted whole blood, with chains unpaired.

Whole-study results and caveats: Lookups in VDJdb leaned toward anti-spike CD8 responses and missed private and CD4 specificities.

This receptor was taken from an adult who was a healthcare worker with PCR-confirmed SARS-CoV-2 infection or an uninfected control (not recorded which). Sequencing used whole blood.

For the CDR3, the DNA is TGCAGCGCAGACAGGGGCGGAGAGCAGTACTTC. Residues: CSADRGGEQYF. This chain links TRBV29-1 with TRBJ2-7; 8 positions match TRBD1. Trimming removed 7 bases from V and 7 bases from J; junction bases left unmatched: 6. Germline V gene data show CDR1 as SQVTM and CDR2 as ANQGSEA. The CDR3 is made up of 11 amino acids.